The sequence of this T cell receptor (beta chain) was determined in a study of cytomegalovirus exposure and HLA in healthy donors. Whole-study results and caveats: First-cohort TCR clusters tended to co-occur in the approximately 120 validation repertoires, a later analysis found.

This clone occurred a few times. Antigen specificity is unknown. Measured with immunoSEQ multiplex PCR; TCRdb has only the in-frame clones, and not every one. The sample includes more than 95,000 clones, more than 70% of them seen just once. V gave up 6 bases and J gave up 4 bases; unmatched junction bases: 7. The CDR3 has 14 residues. Germline assignment: CDR1 LNHDA and CDR2 SQIVND (reference sequence). The source material was PBMCs. The sequence derives from a man between 18 and 29 years old in good health and CMV-seronegative. The chain joins TRBV19 to TRBJ2-3; TRBD1 matches 7 bases. CDR3 bases: TGTGCCAGTAGCGAGGGGGCCTCCCCAGATACGCAGTATTTT. This sequence encodes CASSEGASPDTQYF. Supplemented by reference TRBV19 and TRBJ2-3, the full variable domain reads DGGITQSPKYLFRKEGQNVTLSCEQNLNHDAMYWYRQDPGQGLRLIYYSQIVNDFQKGDIAEGYSVSREKKESFPLTVTSAQKNPTAFYLCASSEGASPDTQYFGPGTRLTVL.